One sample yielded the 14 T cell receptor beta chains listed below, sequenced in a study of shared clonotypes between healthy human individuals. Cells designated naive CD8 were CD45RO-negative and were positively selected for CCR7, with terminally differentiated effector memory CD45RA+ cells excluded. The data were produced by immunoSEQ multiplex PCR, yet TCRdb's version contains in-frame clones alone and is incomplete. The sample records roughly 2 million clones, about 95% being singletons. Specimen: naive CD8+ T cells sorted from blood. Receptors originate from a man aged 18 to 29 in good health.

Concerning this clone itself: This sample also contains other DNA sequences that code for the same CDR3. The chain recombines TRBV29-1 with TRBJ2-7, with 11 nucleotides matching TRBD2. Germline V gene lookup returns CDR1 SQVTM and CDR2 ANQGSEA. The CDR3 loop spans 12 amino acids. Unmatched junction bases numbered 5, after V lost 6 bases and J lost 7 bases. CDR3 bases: TGCAGCGTACTAGCGGGAGCGGGTGAGCAGTACTTC. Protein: CSVLAGAGEQYF.

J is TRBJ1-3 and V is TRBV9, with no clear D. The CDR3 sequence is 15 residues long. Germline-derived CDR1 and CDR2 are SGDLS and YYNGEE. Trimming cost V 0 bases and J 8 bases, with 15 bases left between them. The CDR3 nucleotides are TGTGCCAGCAGCGTAGATGGGTCCGACGGAGACACCATATATTTT. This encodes CASSVDGSDGDTIYF. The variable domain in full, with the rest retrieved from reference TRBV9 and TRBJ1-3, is DSGVTQTPKHLITATGQRVTLRCSPRSGDLSVYWYQQSLDQGLQFLIQYYNGEERAKGNILERFSAQQFPDLHSELNLSSLELGDSALYFCASSVDGSDGDTIYFGEGSWLTVV.

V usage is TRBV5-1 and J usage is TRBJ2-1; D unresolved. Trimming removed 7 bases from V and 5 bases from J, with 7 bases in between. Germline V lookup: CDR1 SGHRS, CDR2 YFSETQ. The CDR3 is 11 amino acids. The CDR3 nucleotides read TGCGCCAGCTTAAGGGACAATGAGCAGTTCTTC. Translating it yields CASLRDNEQFF.

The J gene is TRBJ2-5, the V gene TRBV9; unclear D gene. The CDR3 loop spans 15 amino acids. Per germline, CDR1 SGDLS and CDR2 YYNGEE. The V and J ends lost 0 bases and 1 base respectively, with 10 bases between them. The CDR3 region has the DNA TGTGCCAGCAGCGTAGCGGGTTTACGCCAAGAGACCCAGTACTTC. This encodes CASSVAGLRQETQYF.

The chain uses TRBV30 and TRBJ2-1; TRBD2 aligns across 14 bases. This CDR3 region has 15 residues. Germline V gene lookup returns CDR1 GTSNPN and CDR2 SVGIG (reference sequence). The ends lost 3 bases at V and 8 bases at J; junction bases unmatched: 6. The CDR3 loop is CAWSPGLAGVDEQFF. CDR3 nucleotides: TGTGCCTGGAGCCCGGGACTAGCGGGGGTAGATGAGCAGTTCTTC.

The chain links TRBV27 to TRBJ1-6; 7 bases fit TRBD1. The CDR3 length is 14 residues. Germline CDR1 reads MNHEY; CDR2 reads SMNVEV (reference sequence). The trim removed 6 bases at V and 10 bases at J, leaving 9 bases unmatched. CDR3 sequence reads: CASRTGTAGSPLHF. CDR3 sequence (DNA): TGTGCCAGCAGAACAGGGACAGCCGGGTCACCCCTCCACTTT.

The DNA for the CDR3 is TGTGCCATCAGTGATCCCACCGACGGGGAGCGGCCGGCCTACAATGAGCAGTTCTTC. This gives the protein CAISDPTDGERPAYNEQFF. The chain has TRBV10-3 and TRBJ2-1, with a tentative D call TRBD2 (5 bases). Germline CDR1 and CDR2: ENHRY and SYGVKD. The V end was cut by 3 bases, the J end by 2 bases, with 23 bases between. CDR3 length: 19 residues.

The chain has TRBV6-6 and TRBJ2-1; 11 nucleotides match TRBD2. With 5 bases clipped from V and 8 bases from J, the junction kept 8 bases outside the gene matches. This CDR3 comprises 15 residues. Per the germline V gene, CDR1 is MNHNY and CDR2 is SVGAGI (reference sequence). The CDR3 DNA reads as TGTGCCAGCAGTCTAGCGGGGGGATCGACGGATGAGCAGTTCTTC. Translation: CASSLAGGSTDEQFF.

This CDR3 reads CASSEREEGTDTQYF. The CDR3 DNA reads TGCGCCAGCAGTGAGAGGGAGGAGGGTACAGATACGCAGTATTTT. The V call is TRBV10-1, the J call TRBJ2-3, with D tentatively TRBD2 (6 bases). Per the germline V gene, CDR1 is WNHNN and CDR2 is SYGVQD (reference sequence). This CDR3 spans 15 amino acids. V lost 2 bases and J lost 3, with 12 bases in between.

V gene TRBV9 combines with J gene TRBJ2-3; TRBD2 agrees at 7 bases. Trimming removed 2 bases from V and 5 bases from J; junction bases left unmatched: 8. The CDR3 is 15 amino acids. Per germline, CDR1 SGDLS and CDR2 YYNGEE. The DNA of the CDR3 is TGTGCCAGCAGCGTCGGGCTAGCGGTTGAAGATACGCAGTATTTT. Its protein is CASSVGLAVEDTQYF. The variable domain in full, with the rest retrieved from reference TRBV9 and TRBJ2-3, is DSGVTQTPKHLITATGQRVTLRCSPRSGDLSVYWYQQSLDQGLQFLIQYYNGEERAKGNILERFSAQQFPDLHSELNLSSLELGDSALYFCASSVGLAVEDTQYFGPGTRLTVL.

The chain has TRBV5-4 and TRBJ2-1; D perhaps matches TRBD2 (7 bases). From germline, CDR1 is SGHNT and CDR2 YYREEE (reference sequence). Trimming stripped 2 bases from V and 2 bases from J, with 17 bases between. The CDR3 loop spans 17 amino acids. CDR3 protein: CASSFKGGQLPYNEQFF. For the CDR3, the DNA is TGTGCCAGCAGCTTTAAGGGGGGGCAGCTTCCCTACAATGAGCAGTTCTTC.

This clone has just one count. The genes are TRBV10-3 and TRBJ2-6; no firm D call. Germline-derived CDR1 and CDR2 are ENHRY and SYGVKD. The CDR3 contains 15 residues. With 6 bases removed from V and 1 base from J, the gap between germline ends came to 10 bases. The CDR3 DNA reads TGTGCCATCAGCCCTACTATTTCTGGGGCCAACGTCCTGACTTTC. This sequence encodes CAISPTISGANVLTF.

The CDR3 nucleotides read TGTGCCAGCAGTCTGGACAGGGCTCAAAAACTGTTTTTT. Its translation is CASSLDRAQKLFF. J is TRBJ1-4 and V is TRBV28; 8 bases agree with TRBD1. The trim removed 5 bases at V and 9 bases at J, leaving 5 bases unmatched. The CDR3 is 13 amino acids. Germline V gene data show CDR1 as MDHEN and CDR2 as SYDVKM.

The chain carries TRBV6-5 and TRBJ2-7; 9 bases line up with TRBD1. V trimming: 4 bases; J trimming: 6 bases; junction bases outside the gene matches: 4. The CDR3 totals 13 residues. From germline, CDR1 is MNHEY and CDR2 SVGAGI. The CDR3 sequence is CASSWGQGAEQYF. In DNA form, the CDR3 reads TGTGCCAGCAGTTGGGGACAGGGTGCCGAGCAGTACTTC.